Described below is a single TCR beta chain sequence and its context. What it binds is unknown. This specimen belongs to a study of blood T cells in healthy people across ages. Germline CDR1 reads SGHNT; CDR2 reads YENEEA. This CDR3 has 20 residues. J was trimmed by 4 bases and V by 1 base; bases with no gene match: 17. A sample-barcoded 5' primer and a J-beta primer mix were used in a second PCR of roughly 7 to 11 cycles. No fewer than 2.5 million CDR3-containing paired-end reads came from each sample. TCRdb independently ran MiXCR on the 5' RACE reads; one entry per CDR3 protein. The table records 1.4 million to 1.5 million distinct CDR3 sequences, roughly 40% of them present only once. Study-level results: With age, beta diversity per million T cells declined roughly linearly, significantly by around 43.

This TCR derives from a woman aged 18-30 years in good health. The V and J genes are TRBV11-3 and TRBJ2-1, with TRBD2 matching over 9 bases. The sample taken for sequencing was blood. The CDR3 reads CASSLGGSRDSGSIYNEQFF. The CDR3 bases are TGTGCCAGCAGCTTAGGGGGATCCAGGGATAGCGGGAGTATATACAATGAGCAGTTCTTC. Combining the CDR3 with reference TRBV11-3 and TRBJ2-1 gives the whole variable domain EAGVVQSPRYKIIEKKQPVAFWCNPISGHNTLYWYLQNLGQGPELLIRYENEEAVDDSQLPKDRFSAERLKGVDSTLKIQPAELGDSAVYLCASSLGGSRDSGSIYNEQFFGPGTRLTVL.